This T cell receptor (beta chain) was identified in a study of regulatory T cells in long-lasting Graves disease. General study findings and limits: Persistent-disease Graves' patients showed less TCR diversity than new cases. It was in persistent disease that TRBV28, TRBJ1-2 and TRBJ2-5 were favored.

CDR1 GTSNPN and CDR2 SVGIG come from the germline V gene (reference sequence). CDR3 size: 11 residues. Notes on this clonotype: Its antigen is currently unknown. A read error may be the cause here, since a much bigger clone is one base away.

The TCR beta library used iRepertoire HTBI primers with Arm-PCR amplification of CDR3. TCRdb re-analysed the multiplex PCR reads in MiXCR, keeping a single row per CDR3 protein. Of hundreds of thousands of distinct CDR3 sequences in the sample, less than 25% are singletons; the top ten hold under 9%. As for time point: persistent/refractory GD, antithyroid drugs over 5 years with positive TRAb. TCR sequences were obtained from RNA taken from PBMCs. Sequenced material: peripheral blood mononuclear cells (PBMCs), taken when the disease was refractory, from a patient treated with antithyroid drugs. This receptor was taken from a female donor with Graves disease. J is TRBJ2-7 and V is TRBV30, with a tentative D call TRBD2 (5 bases). The CDR3 DNA follows: TGTGCCGGTGAGGGCGGCTACGGGCAGTACTTC. It encodes CAGEGGYGQYF.